These 11 T cell receptor beta chains were sequenced from one sample in a study of T cell changes during pregnancy in multiple sclerosis (dated by TCRdb to the late 2010s). The library was made by the immunoSEQ multiplex PCR assay. This immuneACCESS table, as held by TCRdb, lists in-frame sequences with V and J called but not all clones. Of the missing ones, under half trace to an unresolved V gene in checked studies; the others have no known cause. Across this sample there are roughly 69,000 clones, with approximately 89% seen only once. The ten largest account for under 1.5% of the sample. The sequencing here drew on peripheral blood, taken in the second trimester of pregnancy. The receptor source for this set is a female donor with multiple sclerosis, enrolled in a pregnancy study.

The chain couples TRBV10-3 to TRBJ2-1; 10 bases align to TRBD2. CDR1 and CDR2 (germline): ENHRY, SYGVKD. After removal of 11 bases from V and 8 bases from J, the junction contained 9 bases not matched to a gene. This CDR3 has 13 amino acids. CDR3 nucleotide sequence: TGTGCCTCCACTAGCGGGGACGTGCATGAGCAGTTCTTC. It translates to CASTSGDVHEQFF.

The gene calls are TRBV5-1 and TRBJ2-5; 7 positions agree with TRBD1. The V gene's germline CDR1 is SGHRS and CDR2 YFSETQ. J gave up 5 bases and V 5 bases, and 6 bases lay outside the gene matches. The CDR3 has 13 amino acids. DNA for the CDR3: TGCGCCAGCAGACCTGGGACAGTCGAGACCCAGTACTTC. Protein sequence: CASRPGTVETQYF. The entire variable domain, with the rest obtained from reference TRBV5-1 and TRBJ2-5, is as follows: KAGVTQTPRYLIKTRGQQVTLSCSPISGHRSVSWYQQTPGQGLQFLFEYFSETQRNKGNFPGRFSGRQFSNSRSEMNVSTLELGDSALYLCASRPGTVETQYFGPGTRLLVL.

This chain joins TRBV29-1 and TRBJ1-4; no clear D. Germline V lookup: CDR1 SQVTM, CDR2 ANQGSEA. This CDR3 is built from 14 residues. V shed 7 bases and J shed 2 bases, with 14 bases lying between them. CDR3 sequence (DNA): TGCAGCGCTACCTTCGGGGAGACTAATGAAAAACTGTTTTTT. Protein sequence: CSATFGETNEKLFF.

The table lists this clone with a count of one. The chain couples TRBV10-1 to TRBJ2-1; D may be TRBD1 (5 bases). This CDR3 has 15 amino acids. Germline-derived CDR1 and CDR2 are WNHNN and SYGVQD (reference sequence). V was shortened by 6 bases and J by 10 bases, with 22 bases between the two germline ends. The CDR3 sequence is CASSPRVALRGEQFF. In DNA form, the CDR3 reads TGCGCCAGCAGCCCCAGGGTGGCTTTGCGTGGGGAGCAGTTCTTC.

This chain links TRBV20-1 with TRBJ2-2, with D hard to call. CDR1 DFQATT and CDR2 SNEGSKA come from the germline V gene (reference sequence). CDR3 length: 11 amino acids. V gave up 1 base and J gave up 10 bases, with 7 bases separating them. CDR3 loop: CSARVSEELFF. The DNA of the CDR3 is TGCAGTGCTAGAGTGTCAGAGGAGCTGTTTTTT.

This clone was picked up one time. This chain uses TRBV30 with TRBJ2-7; D possibly corresponds to TRBD2 (6 bases). V dropped 4 bases and J dropped 5 bases, with 18 bases sitting between them. Germline V lookup: CDR1 GTSNPN, CDR2 SVGIG (reference sequence). The CDR3 runs to 14 residues. DNA of the CDR3: TGTGCCTGGAAGGCCGGGGAGGTCGTCGACGAGCAGTACTTC. Translating it yields CAWKAGEVVDEQYF. The variable domain in full, completed from reference TRBV30 and TRBJ2-7, reads SQTIHQWPATLVQPVGSPLSLECTVEGTSNPNLYWYRQAAGRGLQLLFYSVGIGQISSEVPQNLSASRPQDRQFILSSKKLLLSDSGFYLCAWKAGEVVDEQYFGPGTRLTVT.

V is TRBV27 and J is TRBJ2-1; 13 nucleotides align to TRBD2. The CDR3 runs to 15 residues. CDR1 is MNHEY and CDR2 is SMNVEV in the germline V gene (reference sequence). V trimming: 5 bases; J trimming: 7 bases; junction bases outside the gene matches: 5. CDR3 amino acids: CASSPWTSGRNEQFF. CDR3 DNA: TGTGCCAGCAGTCCCTGGACTAGCGGGAGAAATGAGCAGTTCTTC.

V usage is TRBV6-5 and J usage is TRBJ1-4, with TRBD1 identical over 10 bases. CDR1 MNHEY and CDR2 SVGAGI come from the germline V gene. This CDR3 is 15 amino acids long. J was trimmed by 5 bases and V by 0 bases; bases with no gene match: 0. The CDR3 DNA is TGTGCCAGCAGTTACTCGGGACAGGGGAATGAAAAACTGTTTTTT. Protein product: CASSYSGQGNEKLFF.

The chain combines TRBV14 with TRBJ2-7, with a tentative D call TRBD1 (5 bases). With 6 bases removed from V and 0 bases from J, the gap between germline ends came to 12 bases. The CDR3 runs 14 residues. Germline values: CDR1 SGHDN, CDR2 FVKESK. The CDR3 coding sequence is TGTGCCAGCAGTCTTACAGGTTTCTCCTACGAGCAGTACTTC. Translation: CASSLTGFSYEQYF.

The J gene is TRBJ1-1, the V gene TRBV7-9, with 8 positions matching TRBD1. After removal of 2 bases from V and 3 bases from J, the junction contained 2 bases not matched to a gene. There are 14 residues in the CDR3. Germline CDR1 is SEHNR and CDR2 is FQNEAQ (reference sequence). CDR3 loop: CASSLQGADTEAFF. Here the CDR3 DNA reads TGTGCCAGCAGCTTACAGGGGGCAGACACTGAAGCTTTCTTT.

A few counts support this clone. The V and J genes are TRBV21-1 and TRBJ1-5; TRBD1, the table's D call, lacks a check against the DNA. TRBV21-1 is an annotated pseudogene. There are 18 residues in the CDR3. CDR3 protein: CASSPPDRGNLSNQPQHF. CDR3 DNA sequence: TGTGCCAGCAGCCCCCCCGACAGGGGAAATTTGAGCAATCAGCCCCAGCATTTT.